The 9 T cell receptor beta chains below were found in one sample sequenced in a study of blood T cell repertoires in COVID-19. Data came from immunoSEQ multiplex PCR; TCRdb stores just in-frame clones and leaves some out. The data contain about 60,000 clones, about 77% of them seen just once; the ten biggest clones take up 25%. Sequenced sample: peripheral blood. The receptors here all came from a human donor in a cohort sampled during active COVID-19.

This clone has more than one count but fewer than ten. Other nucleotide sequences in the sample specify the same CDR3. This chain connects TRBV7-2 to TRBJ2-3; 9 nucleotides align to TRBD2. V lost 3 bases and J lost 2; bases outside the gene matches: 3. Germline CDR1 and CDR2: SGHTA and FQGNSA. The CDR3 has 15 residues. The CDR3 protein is CASSLAGGPTDTQYF. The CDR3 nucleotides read TGTGCCAGCAGCTTGGCGGGGGGGCCCACAGATACGCAGTATTTT.

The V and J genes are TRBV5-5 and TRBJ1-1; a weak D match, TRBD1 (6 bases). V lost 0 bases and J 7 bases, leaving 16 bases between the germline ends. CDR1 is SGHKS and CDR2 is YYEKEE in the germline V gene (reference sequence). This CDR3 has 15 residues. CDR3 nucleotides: TGTGCCAGCAGCTTGGGTACAGGGCTAGCGGTTGAAGCTTTCTTT. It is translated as CASSLGTGLAVEAFF.

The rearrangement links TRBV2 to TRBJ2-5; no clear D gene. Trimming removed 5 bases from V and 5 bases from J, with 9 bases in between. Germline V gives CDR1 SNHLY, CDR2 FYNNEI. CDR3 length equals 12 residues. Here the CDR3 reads CASSWLAETQYF. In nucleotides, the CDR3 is TGTGCCAGCAGTTGGTTAGCTGAGACCCAGTACTTC.

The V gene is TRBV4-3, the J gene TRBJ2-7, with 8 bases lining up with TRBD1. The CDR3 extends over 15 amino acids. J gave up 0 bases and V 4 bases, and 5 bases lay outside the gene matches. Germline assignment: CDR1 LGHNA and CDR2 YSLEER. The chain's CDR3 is CASSLRTGSSYEQYF. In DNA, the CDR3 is TGCGCCAGCAGCCTGAGGACAGGGAGCTCCTACGAGCAGTACTTC.

The CDR3 bases are TGTGCCAGCAGCGTAGTCGCGGGGGGGTCGCGGTCACTCAATGAGCAGTTCTTC. Its translation: CASSVVAGGSRSLNEQFF. The chain uses TRBV9 and TRBJ2-1, with 9 positions matching TRBD2. Trimming cost V 0 bases and J 6 bases; bases outside gene matches: 13. Germline loops: CDR1 SGDLS, CDR2 YYNGEE. The CDR3 loop spans 18 amino acids.

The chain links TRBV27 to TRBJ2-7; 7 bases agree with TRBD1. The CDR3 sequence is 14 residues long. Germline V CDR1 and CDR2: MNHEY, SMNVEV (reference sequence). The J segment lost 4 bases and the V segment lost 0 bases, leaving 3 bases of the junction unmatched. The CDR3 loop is CASSLSGRGYEQYF. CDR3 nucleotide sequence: TGTGCCAGCAGTTTATCGGGCAGGGGGTACGAGCAGTACTTC.

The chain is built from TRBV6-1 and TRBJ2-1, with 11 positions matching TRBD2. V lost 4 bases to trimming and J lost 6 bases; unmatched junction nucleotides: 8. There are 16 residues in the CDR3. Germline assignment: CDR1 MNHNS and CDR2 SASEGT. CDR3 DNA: TGTGCCAGCAGTGGAAAACTAGCGGGAGACCTCAATGAGCAGTTCTTC. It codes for CASSGKLAGDLNEQFF.

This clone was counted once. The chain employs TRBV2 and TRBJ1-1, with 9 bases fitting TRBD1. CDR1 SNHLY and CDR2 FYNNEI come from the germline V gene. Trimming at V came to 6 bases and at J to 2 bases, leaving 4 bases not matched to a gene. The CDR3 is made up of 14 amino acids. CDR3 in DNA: TGTGCCAGCAGCCTACAGGGGGCTAACACTGAAGCTTTCTTT. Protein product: CASSLQGANTEAFF. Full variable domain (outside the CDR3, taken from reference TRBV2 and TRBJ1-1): EPEVTQTPSHQVTQMGQEVILRCVPISNHLYFYWYRQILGQKVEFLVSFYNNEISEKSEIFDDQFSVERPDGSNFTLKIRSTKLEDSAMYFCASSLQGANTEAFFGQGTRLTVV.

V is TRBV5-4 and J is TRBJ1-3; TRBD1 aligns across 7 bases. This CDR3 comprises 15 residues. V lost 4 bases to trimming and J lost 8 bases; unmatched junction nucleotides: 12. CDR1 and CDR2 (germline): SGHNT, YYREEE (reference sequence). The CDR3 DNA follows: TGTGCCAGCAGCCCCCAGACAGGGACGGGAGACACCATATATTTT. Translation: CASSPQTGTGDTIYF.